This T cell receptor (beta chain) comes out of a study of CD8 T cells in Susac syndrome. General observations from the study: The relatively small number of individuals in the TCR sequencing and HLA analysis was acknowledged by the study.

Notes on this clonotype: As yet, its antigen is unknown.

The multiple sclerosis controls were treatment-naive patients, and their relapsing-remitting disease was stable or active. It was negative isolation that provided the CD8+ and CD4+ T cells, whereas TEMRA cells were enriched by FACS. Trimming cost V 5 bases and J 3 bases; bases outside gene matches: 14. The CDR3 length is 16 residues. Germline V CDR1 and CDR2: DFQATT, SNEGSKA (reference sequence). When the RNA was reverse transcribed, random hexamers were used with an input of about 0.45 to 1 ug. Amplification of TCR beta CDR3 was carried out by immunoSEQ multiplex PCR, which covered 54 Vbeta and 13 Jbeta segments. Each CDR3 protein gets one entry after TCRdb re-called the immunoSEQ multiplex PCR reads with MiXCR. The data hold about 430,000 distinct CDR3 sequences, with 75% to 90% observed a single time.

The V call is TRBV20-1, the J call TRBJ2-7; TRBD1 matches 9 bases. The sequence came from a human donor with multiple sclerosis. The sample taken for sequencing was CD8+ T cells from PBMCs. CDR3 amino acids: CSASSLGGQGLYEQYF. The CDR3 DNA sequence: TGCAGTGCTTCCTCTTTGGGGGGACAGGGCCTCTACGAGCAGTACTTC.